These 20 T cell receptor beta chains came from one sample sequenced in a study of T cells in Graves' hyperthyroidism and ophthalmopathy. The investigators amplified TCR beta CDR3 regions from RNA transcripts. Initially, a first-round RT-PCR of the TCR CDR3 employed the HTBI primer set. MiXCR was run by TCRdb on the multiplex PCR reads, yielding one entry per CDR3 protein. The repertoire has 550,000 to 600,000 distinct CDR3 sequences, roughly 17% of them found once; the top ten carry 18%. Sequencing was performed on blood. All receptors derive from a woman under 30 with Graves' hyperthyroidism.

This chain uses TRBV19 with TRBJ1-5; D is undetermined. Germline V gives CDR1 LNHDA, CDR2 SQIVND (reference sequence). The CDR3 length is 15 residues. Trimming shortened V by 3 bases and J by 4 bases, and 13 bases separated the two germline ends. The CDR3 nucleotides read TGTGCCAGTAGTATTATATCGAAAGGGAATCAGCCCCAGCATTTT. It is translated as CASSIISKGNQPQHF.

This clonotype came up many times. The rearrangement links TRBV28 to TRBJ2-1, with 9 bases identical to TRBD2. V was clipped by 5 bases and J by 3 bases; unmatched bases: 11. The CDR3 contains 17 residues. The germline V gene encodes CDR1 MDHEN and CDR2 SYDVKM. The CDR3 DNA follows: TGTGCCAGCAGTGGGGTGCGGGGGGGGAGGTACTACAATGAGCAGTTCTTC. Translated, it gives CASSGVRGGRYYNEQFF.

This clonotype was seen repeatedly, ten times or more. For the CDR3, the DNA is TGTGCCAGCAGTAGGTTAAAATCGAACTACGAGCAGTACTTC. Translating it yields CASSRLKSNYEQYF. J is TRBJ2-7 and V is TRBV6-1; D uncertain. This CDR3 has 14 amino acids. Germline V gene sequence: CDR1 MNHNS, CDR2 SASEGT. V lost 5 bases and J 3 bases, leaving 14 bases between the germline ends.

The sample holds many counts of this clonotype. The rearrangement uses TRBV6-1 and TRBJ2-7; TRBD1 agrees at 7 bases. The CDR3 loop spans 12 amino acids. CDR1 is MNHNS and CDR2 is SASEGT in the germline V gene. V gave up 10 bases and J gave up 1 base; unmatched junction bases: 4. The CDR3 sequence: CATRQGSYEQYF. CDR3 coding DNA: TGTGCCACCCGACAGGGTTCCTACGAGCAGTACTTC.

This clonotype was recorded many times. The chain combines TRBV6-5 with TRBJ1-1; D uncertain. CDR1 is MNHEY and CDR2 is SVGAGI in the germline V gene. V lost 2 bases and J lost 5, with 18 bases in between. The CDR3 sequence is 16 residues long. The CDR3 is CASSYPGIKGGTEAFF. The CDR3 DNA follows: TGTGCCAGCAGTTACCCAGGAATTAAGGGAGGAACTGAAGCTTTCTTT.

This clonotype was detected many times. The chain has TRBV11-2 and TRBJ1-1; D may be TRBD1 (5 bases). V lost 7 bases and J 0 bases, leaving 15 bases between the germline ends. The CDR3 consists of 15 residues. Germline CDR1 and CDR2: SGHAT and FQNNGV. CDR3 region: CASNQRWGLNTEAFF. The DNA of the CDR3 is TGTGCCAGCAACCAAAGGTGGGGACTGAACACTGAAGCTTTCTTT.

This clonotype came up many times. The chain is built from TRBV5-5 and TRBJ2-1; 10 positions match TRBD1. Germline CDR1 is SGHKS and CDR2 is YYEKEE (reference sequence). Trimming took 4 bases from V and 5 from J; bases not matched to a gene: 6. This CDR3 is 15 amino acids long. CDR3 loop: CASSPGTGADNEQFF. The DNA of the CDR3 is TGTGCCAGCAGCCCGGGGACAGGGGCCGACAATGAGCAGTTCTTC.

This clonotype was recorded at least ten times. This chain uses TRBV11-2 with TRBJ2-7, with no clear D. V was shortened by 5 bases and J by 7 bases, with 9 bases between the two germline ends. The length of the CDR3 is 11 residues. Per germline, CDR1 SGHAT and CDR2 FQNNGV. The CDR3 is CASSPRLEQYF. DNA of the CDR3: TGTGCCAGCAGCCCCCGGCTGGAGCAGTACTTC.

This clonotype appeared a few times. The rearrangement joins TRBV7-2 to TRBJ2-7; possibly TRBD2 for D (7 bases). CDR3 length equals 16 residues. Germline assignment: CDR1 SGHTA and CDR2 FQGNSA. Trimming removed 3 bases at V and 5 bases at J, with 20 bases between. The CDR3 DNA reads TGTGCCAGCAGCTTTCCTCCTGGGAGGGGGTTGCACGAGCAGTACTTC. Translated, it gives CASSFPPGRGLHEQYF.

This clonotype appeared a few times. The rearrangement uses TRBV14 and TRBJ2-7, with TRBD1 identical over 10 bases. Trimming removed 4 bases from V and 2 bases from J; junction bases left unmatched: 5. This CDR3 is built from 15 residues. Looked up from germline, CDR1 is SGHDN and CDR2 is FVKESK. The CDR3: CASSRRGTGAYEQYF. The CDR3, as DNA: TGTGCCAGCAGCCGACGCGGGACAGGGGCCTACGAGCAGTACTTC. Filled out from reference TRBV14 and TRBJ2-7, the complete variable domain reads EAGVTQFPSHSVIEKGQTVTLRCDPISGHDNLYWYRRVMGKEIKFLLHFVKESKQDESGMPNNRFLAERTGGTYSTLKVQPAELEDSGVYFCASSRRGTGAYEQYFGPGTRLTVT.

This clonotype appeared many times. The rearrangement uses TRBV20-1 and TRBJ2-3; 7 positions match TRBD2. V lost 6 bases and J lost 2; bases outside the gene matches: 8. Germline V gene data show CDR1 as DFQATT and CDR2 as SNEGSKA (reference sequence). This CDR3 spans 14 amino acids. In DNA form, the CDR3 reads TGCAGTGCCCCCATCGGGACTAACACAGATACGCAGTATTTT. This sequence encodes CSAPIGTNTDTQYF.

The chain uses TRBV5-6 and TRBJ2-5; TRBD2 might be the D (5 bases). The germline V gene has CDR1 SGHDT and CDR2 YYEEEE. This CDR3 is built from 17 residues. Trimming removed 3 bases at V and 2 bases at J, with 20 bases between. The CDR3 sequence: CASSSTPDARGQETQYF. Here the CDR3 DNA reads TGTGCCAGCAGCTCCACACCCGATGCTAGAGGGCAAGAGACCCAGTACTTC.

At least ten counts were recorded for this clonotype. The V call is TRBV12-3 or TRBV12-4, the J call TRBJ1-6, with D perhaps TRBD1 (5 bases). This CDR3 region has 14 residues. Trimming shortened V by 6 bases and J by 10 bases, and 16 bases separated the two germline ends. The CDR3 region has the DNA TGTGCCAGCAGCCCCGGTAGGGGTGGGTCACCCCTCCACTTT. It codes for CASSPGRGGSPLHF.

This clonotype appeared many times. The V call is TRBV12-3 or TRBV12-4, the J call TRBJ2-5; D may be TRBD1 (6 bases). V was shortened by 5 bases and J by 0 bases, with 13 bases between the two germline ends. The CDR3 runs 15 residues. In DNA form, the CDR3 reads TGTGCCAGCAGTCCCTACAGGGCGTACCAAGAGACCCAGTACTTC. Amino acids: CASSPYRAYQETQYF.

This clonotype has ten or more counts. The rearrangement joins TRBV27 to TRBJ2-3; D not resolved. The CDR3 is 16 residues long. The germline V gene encodes CDR1 MNHEY and CDR2 SMNVEV (reference sequence). V gave up 2 bases and J gave up 1 base, with 13 bases separating them. The CDR3 DNA is TGTGCCAGCAGTTTAGCCAGGCCCTTGGGCACAGATACGCAGTATTTT. It yields the protein CASSLARPLGTDTQYF.

This clonotype was seen a single time. This chain connects TRBV6-2 or TRBV6-3 to TRBJ1-5; TRBD1 is a possible D gene (5 bases). The CDR3 totals 15 residues. Germline V gives CDR1 MNHEY, CDR2 SVGEGT. The ends were cut back, 7 bases at V and 5 bases at J, with 18 bases in the middle. The CDR3 DNA reads as TGTGCCAGCAACCTAGCGGGGGGAAGCGATCAGCCCCAGCATTTT. Translating it yields CASNLAGGSDQPQHF.

This clonotype was seen only a few times. This chain uses TRBV12-3 or TRBV12-4 with TRBJ2-6; D remains unclear. V lost 5 bases, J lost 0 bases, and 8 bases lay in between. CDR3 length equals 15 residues. In nucleotides, the CDR3 is TGTGCCAGCAGTGCGTCGGGCTCTGGGGCCAACGTCCTGACTTTC. Its translation is CASSASGSGANVLTF.

V gene TRBV5-1 combines with J gene TRBJ1-2; no clear D gene. The germline gives CDR1 SGHRS, CDR2 YFSETQ. V was cut by 0 bases and J by 7 bases, with 7 bases left in between. The CDR3 spans 12 residues. CDR3 sequence (DNA): TGCGCCAGCAGCTTGGAGGGATTTGGCTACACCTTC. Protein product: CASSLEGFGYTF.

This chain connects TRBV6-1 to TRBJ2-5, with D tentatively TRBD2 (6 bases). Germline-derived CDR1 and CDR2 are MNHNS and SASEGT. Trimming removed 6 bases at V and 5 bases at J, with 16 bases between. The CDR3 contains 14 residues. The CDR3, as DNA: TGTGCCAGCAGCCCCCGCTACGGAGGGGAGACCCAGTACTTC. The encoded protein is CASSPRYGGETQYF.

This clonotype was counted only a few times. The chain recombines TRBV13 with TRBJ2-2, with D unclear. The CDR3 length is 12 residues. Deletions cut 2 bases from V and 6 bases from J, with 4 bases between. Germline CDR1 and CDR2: PRHDT and FYEKMQ (reference sequence). As DNA, the CDR3 is TGTGCCAGCAGCTTATTCCCCGGGGAGCTGTTTTTT. It translates to CASSLFPGELFF. Combining the CDR3 with reference TRBV13 and TRBJ2-2 gives the whole variable domain AAGVIQSPRHLIKEKRETATLKCYPIPRHDTVYWYQQGPGQDPQFLISFYEKMQSDKGSIPDRFSAQQFSDYHSELNMSSLELGDSALYFCASSLFPGELFFGEGSRLTVL.